This entry is about one T cell receptor beta chain. This clone has only a few counts. Its specific antigen is unknown. Base-call qualities are not available, and no considerably larger clone is one nucleotide away. The germline V end is reduced by 4 bases and the J end by 7 bases; junction bases left unmatched: 8. The CDR3, cysteine through phenylalanine, is 15 amino acids long. Of all the DNA, just the CDR3 is kept, 45 bases in frame from base 1. CDR1 and CDR2 are drawn from the germline V gene: SGHTA, FQGNSA. The library came from the immunoSEQ multiplex PCR assay. The table was pulled from immuneACCESS by TCRdb, which kept in-frame rearrangements only. Such tables lose some clones; where checked, under half of the loss comes from unresolved V genes, and the rest has no known cause. The sample table contains fewer than 200,000 clones; only one count was recorded for around 89% of them. The top ten constitute about 1.4% of the sample.

This entry belongs to a study of control samples from healthy donors and cancer patients (TCRdb year 2020). The sequenced material came from blood. The origin of this receptor is a woman aged 45-65 years in good health. Recombination connected TRBV7-2 to TRBJ2-2; 8 of the junction bases match TRBD1. The CDR3 protein is CASSSPGGSGGELFF. The DNA sequence reads TGTGCCAGCAGCTCTCCAGGGGGCTCGGGCGGGGAGCTGTTTTTT.